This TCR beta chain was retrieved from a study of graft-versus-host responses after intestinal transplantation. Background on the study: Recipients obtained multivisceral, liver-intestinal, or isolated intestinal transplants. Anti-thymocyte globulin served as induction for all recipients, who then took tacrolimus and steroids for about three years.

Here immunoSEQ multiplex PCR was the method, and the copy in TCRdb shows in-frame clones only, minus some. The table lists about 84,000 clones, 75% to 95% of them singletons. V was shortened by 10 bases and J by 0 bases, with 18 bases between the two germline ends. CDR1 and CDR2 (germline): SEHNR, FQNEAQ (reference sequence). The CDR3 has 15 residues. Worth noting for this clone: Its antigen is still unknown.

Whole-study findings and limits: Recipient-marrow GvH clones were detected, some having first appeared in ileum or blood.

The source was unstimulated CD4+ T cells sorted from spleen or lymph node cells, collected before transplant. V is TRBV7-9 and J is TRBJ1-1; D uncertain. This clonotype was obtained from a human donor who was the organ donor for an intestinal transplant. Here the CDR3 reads CANTQWGELNTEAFF. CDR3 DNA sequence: TGTGCCAACACTCAATGGGGAGAATTGAACACTGAAGCTTTCTTT.